This TCR beta chain emerged from a study of early T cells in non-severe SARS-CoV-2 infection. Whole-study context: Unsorted whole-blood RNA was sequenced in bulk, leaving chains unpaired.

Tagging with unique molecular identifiers was applied to individual cDNA molecules. TCRdb processed the 5' RACE reads anew with MiXCR; each CDR3 protein has one entry. This sample has over 50,000 distinct CDR3 sequences, with roughly an eighth found just once. Findings and limits, study-wide: Private and CD4 specificities were missed by VDJdb matching, skewed to anti-spike CD8.

Germline-derived CDR1 and CDR2 are SQVTM and ANQGSEA. V trimming: 5 bases; J trimming: 0 bases; junction bases outside the gene matches: 10. The CDR3 totals 15 residues. As for this clonotype: Its antigen is unidentified.

The sample comprised whole blood. The TCR comes from an adult who was a healthcare worker with PCR-confirmed SARS-CoV-2 infection or an uninfected control (not recorded which). The chain carries TRBV29-1 and TRBJ2-7, with 7 bases that match TRBD2. The chain's CDR3 is CSVRGGGSSSYEQYF. CDR3 bases: TGCAGCGTTCGTGGGGGGGGGAGTAGCTCCTACGAGCAGTACTTC.